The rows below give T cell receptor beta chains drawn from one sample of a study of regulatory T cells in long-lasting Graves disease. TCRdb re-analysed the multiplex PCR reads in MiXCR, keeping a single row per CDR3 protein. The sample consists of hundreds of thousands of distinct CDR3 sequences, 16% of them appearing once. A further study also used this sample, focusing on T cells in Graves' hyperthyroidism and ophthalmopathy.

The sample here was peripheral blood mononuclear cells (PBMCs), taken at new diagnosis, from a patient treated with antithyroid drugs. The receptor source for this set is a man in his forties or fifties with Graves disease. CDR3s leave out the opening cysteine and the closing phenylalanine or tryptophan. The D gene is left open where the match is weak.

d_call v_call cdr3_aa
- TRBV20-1 SARDGVKLF
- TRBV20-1 SARVPGRTADEQY
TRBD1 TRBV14 ASIPFITGDTEAF
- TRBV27 ASSRIGLSEHTQY
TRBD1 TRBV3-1 ASSQAGTGYGYT
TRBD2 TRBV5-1 ASSARTSGGPSAENEQF
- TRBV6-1 ASSPQGVMSEQF
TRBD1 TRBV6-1 ASGWTGGLSREQF
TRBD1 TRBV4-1 ASSHPGQGTTGELF
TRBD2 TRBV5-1 ASSLGLAGLVDTQY
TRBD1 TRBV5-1 ASSRQGDNGNSPLH
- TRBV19 ASRSISGHWNTEAF
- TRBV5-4 ASSRRGRSGEAF
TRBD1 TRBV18 ASSLSPFGGQGNYEQY
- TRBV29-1 SALSTRDFGRMNTEAS
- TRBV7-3 ASSFGISSTDTQY
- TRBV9 ASSVARGLGNTIY
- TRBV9 ASTRTQTLNTEAF
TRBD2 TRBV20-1 SAMSGNYNEQF
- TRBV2 ASSGRRPSNQPQH
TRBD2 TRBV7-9 AGLKTSGGRETQY
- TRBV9 ASSVPAAVGTDTQY
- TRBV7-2 ASSLRAVTYEQY
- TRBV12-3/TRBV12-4 ASRAAGGGIQY
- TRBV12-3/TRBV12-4 ASMVRGGTEAF
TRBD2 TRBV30 AWSVGGGGTDTQY
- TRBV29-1 SVERTGAVKTQY
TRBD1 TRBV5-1 ASRRDSPHGEAF
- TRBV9 ASSVSMNTEAF
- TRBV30 AWTPTGNYGYT
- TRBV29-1 SVAFSSGLRQKLF
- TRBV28 ASIARAQETQY
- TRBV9 ASSVAGMSDTQY
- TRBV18 ASSPEGGDQPQH
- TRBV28 ASTPRRDEQF
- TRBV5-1 ASSLFPGGRSPLH
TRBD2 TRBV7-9 ASSLVRPASGASYVQC
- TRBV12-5 ASGLVRGNTEAF
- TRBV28 ASSTGSEGNQPQH
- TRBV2 AGTHLTDEAF
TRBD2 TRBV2 ASMKTSGGFNEQF
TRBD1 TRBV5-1 ASWLTGADTQY
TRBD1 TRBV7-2 ASSGAQGDGYT
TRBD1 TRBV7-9 ASSFGTGADTQY
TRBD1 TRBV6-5 ASSYSQGQTRIEIRTEAF
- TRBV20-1 SGRGQLWNTQY
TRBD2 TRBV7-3 ASSLTGTSGTYNEQF
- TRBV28 ASSFSQVNYGYT
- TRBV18 ASSPTFGVDQPQH
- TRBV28 ASSFAGGSNIQY
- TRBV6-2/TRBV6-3 ASSPDLYEKLF
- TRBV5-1 AGSYGVGSGANVLT
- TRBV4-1 ASSQDWGGGGTEAF
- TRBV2 ASSEGQGQETQY
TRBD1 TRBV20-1 SARPYRGHYNEQF
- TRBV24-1 ATSEPYQGDTQY
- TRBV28 ASSLDREGETQY